This T cell receptor beta chain was sequenced for a study of blood T cells in healthy people across ages. The CDR3 consists of 14 residues. Looked up from germline, CDR1 is SGDLS and CDR2 is YYNGEE. The V segment lost 0 bases and the J segment 7 bases; nucleotides outside the gene matches: 5. The authors ran a second PCR of about 7 to 11 cycles using a sample-barcoded 5' primer and a J-beta primer mix. A 12-random-nucleotide template-switch adaptor tagged each cDNA molecule. TCRdb itself ran the 5' RACE reads through MiXCR, one entry per CDR3 protein. Among 1.5 million to 2 million distinct CDR3 sequences listed, approximately 28% were seen once.

The rearrangement joins TRBV9 to TRBJ2-3; 7 bases are shared with TRBD2. Sequences were obtained from blood. This receptor was obtained from a woman in her 30s in good health. CDR3 nucleotides: TGTGCCAGCAGCGTAGTTGGCGGGGGTAATACGCAGTATTTT. As protein: CASSVVGGGNTQYF. Drawing the rest from reference TRBV9 and TRBJ2-3, the complete variable domain is DSGVTQTPKHLITATGQRVTLRCSPRSGDLSVYWYQQSLDQGLQFLIQYYNGEERAKGNILERFSAQQFPDLHSELNLSSLELGDSALYFCASSVVGGGNTQYFGPGTRLTVL.